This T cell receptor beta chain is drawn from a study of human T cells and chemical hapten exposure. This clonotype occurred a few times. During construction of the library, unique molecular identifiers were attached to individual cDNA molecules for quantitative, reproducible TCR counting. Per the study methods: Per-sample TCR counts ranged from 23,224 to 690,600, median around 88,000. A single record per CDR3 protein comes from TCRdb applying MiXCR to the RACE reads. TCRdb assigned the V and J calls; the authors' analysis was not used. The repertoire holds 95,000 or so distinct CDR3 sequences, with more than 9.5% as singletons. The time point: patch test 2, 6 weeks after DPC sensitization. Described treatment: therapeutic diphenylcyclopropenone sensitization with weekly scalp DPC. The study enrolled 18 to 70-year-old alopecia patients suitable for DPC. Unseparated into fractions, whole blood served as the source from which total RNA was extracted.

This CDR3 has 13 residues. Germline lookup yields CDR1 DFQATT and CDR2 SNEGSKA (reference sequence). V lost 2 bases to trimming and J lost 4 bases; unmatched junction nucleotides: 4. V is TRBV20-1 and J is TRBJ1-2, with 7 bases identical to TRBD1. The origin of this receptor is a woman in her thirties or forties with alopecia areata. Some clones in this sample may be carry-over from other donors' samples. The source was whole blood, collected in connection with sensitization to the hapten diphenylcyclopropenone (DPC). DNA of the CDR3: TGCAGTGCTAGACTACAGGGGACCTATGGCTACACCTTC. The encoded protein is CSARLQGTYGYTF.